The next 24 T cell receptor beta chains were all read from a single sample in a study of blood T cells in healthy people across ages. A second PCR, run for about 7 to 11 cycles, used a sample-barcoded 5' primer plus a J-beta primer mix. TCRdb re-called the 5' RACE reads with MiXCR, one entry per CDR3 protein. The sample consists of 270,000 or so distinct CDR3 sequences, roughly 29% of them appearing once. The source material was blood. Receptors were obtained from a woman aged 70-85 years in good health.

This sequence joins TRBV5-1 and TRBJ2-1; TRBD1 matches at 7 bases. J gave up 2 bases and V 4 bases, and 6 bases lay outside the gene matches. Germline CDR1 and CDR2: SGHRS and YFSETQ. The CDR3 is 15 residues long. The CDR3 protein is CASSISGTAYNEQFF. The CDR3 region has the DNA TGCGCCAGCAGCATATCCGGGACAGCCTACAATGAGCAGTTCTTC.

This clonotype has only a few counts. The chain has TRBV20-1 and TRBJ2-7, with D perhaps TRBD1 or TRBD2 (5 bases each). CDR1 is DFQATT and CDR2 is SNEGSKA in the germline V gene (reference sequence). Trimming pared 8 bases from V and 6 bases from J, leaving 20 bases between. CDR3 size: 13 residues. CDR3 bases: TGCAGTACTAATCCGGGCCAGGGAGTCGAGCAGTACTTC. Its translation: CSTNPGQGVEQYF.

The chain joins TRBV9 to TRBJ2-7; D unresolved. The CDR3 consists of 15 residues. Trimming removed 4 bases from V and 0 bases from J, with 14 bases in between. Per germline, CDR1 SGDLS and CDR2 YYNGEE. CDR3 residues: CASSLGSSSSYEQYF. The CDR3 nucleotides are TGTGCCAGCAGCCTTGGGTCCTCCTCCTCCTACGAGCAGTACTTC.

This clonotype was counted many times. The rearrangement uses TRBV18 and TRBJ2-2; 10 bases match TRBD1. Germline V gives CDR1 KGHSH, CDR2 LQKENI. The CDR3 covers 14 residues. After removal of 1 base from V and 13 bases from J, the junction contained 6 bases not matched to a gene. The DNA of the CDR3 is TGTGCCAGCTCACCACGACAGGGGGCGGTGGCGCTGTTTTTT. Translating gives CASSPRQGAVALFF. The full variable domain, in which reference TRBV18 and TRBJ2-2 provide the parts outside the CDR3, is NAGVMQNPRHLVRRRGQEARLRCSPMKGHSHVYWYRQLPEEGLKFMVYLQKENIIDESGMPKERFSAEFPKEGPSILRIQQVVRGDSAAYFCASSPRQGAVALFFGEGSRLTVL.

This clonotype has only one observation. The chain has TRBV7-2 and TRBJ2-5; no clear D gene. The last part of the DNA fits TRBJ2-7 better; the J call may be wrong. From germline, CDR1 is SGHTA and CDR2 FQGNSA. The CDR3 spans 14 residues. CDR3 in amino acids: CASSFSAFDIEQYF. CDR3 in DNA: TGTGCCAGCAGCTTTTCCGCGTTTGATATCGAGCAGTACTTC.

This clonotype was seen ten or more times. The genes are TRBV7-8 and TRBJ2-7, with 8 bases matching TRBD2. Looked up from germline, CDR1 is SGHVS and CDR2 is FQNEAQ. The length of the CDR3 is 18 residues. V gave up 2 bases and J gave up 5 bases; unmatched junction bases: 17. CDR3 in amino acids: CASSLLVGTSGRGHEQYF. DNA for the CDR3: TGTGCCAGCAGCTTATTAGTCGGTACTAGCGGTCGAGGACACGAGCAGTACTTC.

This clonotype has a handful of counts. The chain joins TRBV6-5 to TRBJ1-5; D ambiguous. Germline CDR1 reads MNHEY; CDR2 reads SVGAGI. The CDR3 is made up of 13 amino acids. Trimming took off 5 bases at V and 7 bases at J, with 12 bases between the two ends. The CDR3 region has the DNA TGTGCCAGCAGTGCCGGAGGGAGACAGCCCCAGCATTTT. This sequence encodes CASSAGGRQPQHF.

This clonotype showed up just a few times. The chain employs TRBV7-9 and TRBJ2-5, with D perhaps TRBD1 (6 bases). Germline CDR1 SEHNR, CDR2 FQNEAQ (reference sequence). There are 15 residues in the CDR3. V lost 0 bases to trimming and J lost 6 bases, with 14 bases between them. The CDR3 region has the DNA TGTGCCAGCAGCTTAGCACAGGGCCAGCAAAAGACCCAGTACTTC. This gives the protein CASSLAQGQQKTQYF.

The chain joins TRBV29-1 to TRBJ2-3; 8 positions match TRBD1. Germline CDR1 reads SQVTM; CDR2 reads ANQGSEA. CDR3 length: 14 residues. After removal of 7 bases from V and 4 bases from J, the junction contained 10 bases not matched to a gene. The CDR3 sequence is CSGRRTGSPDTQYF. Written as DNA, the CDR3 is TGCAGCGGACGAAGGACAGGGTCTCCAGATACGCAGTATTTT.

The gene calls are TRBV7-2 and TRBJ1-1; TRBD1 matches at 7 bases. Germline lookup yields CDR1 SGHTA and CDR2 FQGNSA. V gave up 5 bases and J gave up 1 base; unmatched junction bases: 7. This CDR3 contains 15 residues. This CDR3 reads CASSPGGGRNTEAFF. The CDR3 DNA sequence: TGTGCCAGCAGCCCAGGGGGGGGGAGGAACACTGAAGCTTTCTTT.

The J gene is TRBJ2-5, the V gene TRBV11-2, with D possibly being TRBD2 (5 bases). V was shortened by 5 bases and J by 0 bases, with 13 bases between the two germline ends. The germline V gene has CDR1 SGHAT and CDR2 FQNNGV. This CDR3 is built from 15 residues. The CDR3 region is CASSPQAAYQETQYF. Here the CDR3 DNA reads TGTGCCAGCAGCCCCCAAGCGGCTTACCAAGAGACCCAGTACTTC.

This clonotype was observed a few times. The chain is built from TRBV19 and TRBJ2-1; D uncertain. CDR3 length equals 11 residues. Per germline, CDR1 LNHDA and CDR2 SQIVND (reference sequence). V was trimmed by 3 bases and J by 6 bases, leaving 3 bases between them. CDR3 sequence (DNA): TGTGCCAGTAGTATCAGCAATGAGCAGTTCTTC. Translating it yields CASSISNEQFF.

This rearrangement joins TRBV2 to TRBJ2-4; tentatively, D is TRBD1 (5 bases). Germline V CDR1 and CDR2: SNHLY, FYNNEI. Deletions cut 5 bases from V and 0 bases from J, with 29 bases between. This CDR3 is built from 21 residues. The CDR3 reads CASSKNWVILDTMLAKNIQYF. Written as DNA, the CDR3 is TGTGCCAGCAGTAAGAACTGGGTAATTTTGGACACAATGTTAGCCAAAAACATTCAGTACTTC.

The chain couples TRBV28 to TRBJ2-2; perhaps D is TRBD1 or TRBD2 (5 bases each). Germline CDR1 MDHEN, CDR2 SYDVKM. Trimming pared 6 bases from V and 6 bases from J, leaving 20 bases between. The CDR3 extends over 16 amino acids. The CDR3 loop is CASSRLGDSEAGELFF. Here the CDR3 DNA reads TGTGCCAGCAGCCGTTTAGGGGATAGCGAGGCCGGGGAGCTGTTTTTT.

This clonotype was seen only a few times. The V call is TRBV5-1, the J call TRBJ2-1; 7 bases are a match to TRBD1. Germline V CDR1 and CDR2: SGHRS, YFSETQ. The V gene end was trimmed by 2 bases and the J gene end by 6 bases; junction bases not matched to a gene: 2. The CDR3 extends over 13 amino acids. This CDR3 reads CASSFYRGNEQFF. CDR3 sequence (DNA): TGCGCCAGCAGCTTCTACAGGGGCAATGAGCAGTTCTTC.

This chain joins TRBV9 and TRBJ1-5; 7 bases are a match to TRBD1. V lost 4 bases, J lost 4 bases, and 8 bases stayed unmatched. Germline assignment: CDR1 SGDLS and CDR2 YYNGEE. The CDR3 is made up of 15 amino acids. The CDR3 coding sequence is TGTGCCAGCAGCTATGGACAGGACCCAAATCAGCCCCAGCATTTT. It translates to CASSYGQDPNQPQHF.

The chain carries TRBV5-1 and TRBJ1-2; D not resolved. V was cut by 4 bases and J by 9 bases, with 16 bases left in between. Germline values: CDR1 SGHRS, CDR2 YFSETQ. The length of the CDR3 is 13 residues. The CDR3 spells CASSPDPNASYTF. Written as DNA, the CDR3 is TGCGCCAGCAGCCCCGACCCCAATGCGAGCTACACCTTC.

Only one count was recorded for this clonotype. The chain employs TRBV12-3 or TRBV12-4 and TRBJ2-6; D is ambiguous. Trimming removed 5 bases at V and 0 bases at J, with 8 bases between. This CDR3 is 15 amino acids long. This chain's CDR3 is CASSKTISGANVLTF. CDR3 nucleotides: TGTGCCAGCAGTAAAACAATCTCTGGGGCCAACGTCCTGACTTTC.

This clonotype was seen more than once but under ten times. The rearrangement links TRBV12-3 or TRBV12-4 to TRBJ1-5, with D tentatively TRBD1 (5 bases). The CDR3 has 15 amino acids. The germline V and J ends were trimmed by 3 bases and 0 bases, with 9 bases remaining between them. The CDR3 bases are TGTGCCAGCAGTTTGGGGGTGAATAGCAATCAGCCCCAGCATTTT. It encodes CASSLGVNSNQPQHF.

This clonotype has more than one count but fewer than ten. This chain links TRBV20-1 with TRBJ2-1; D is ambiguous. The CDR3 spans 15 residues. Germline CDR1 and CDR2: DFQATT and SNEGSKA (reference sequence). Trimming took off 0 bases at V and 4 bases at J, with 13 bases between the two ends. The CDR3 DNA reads TGCAGTGCTAGAGATCTCAGTTATTCTTACAATGAGCAGTTCTTC. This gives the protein CSARDLSYSYNEQFF.

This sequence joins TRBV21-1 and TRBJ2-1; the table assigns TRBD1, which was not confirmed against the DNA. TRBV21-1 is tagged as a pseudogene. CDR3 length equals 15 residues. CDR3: CASSKPPRTYNEQFF. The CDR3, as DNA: TGTGCCAGCAGCAAACCCCCCAGGACCTACAATGAGCAGTTCTTC.

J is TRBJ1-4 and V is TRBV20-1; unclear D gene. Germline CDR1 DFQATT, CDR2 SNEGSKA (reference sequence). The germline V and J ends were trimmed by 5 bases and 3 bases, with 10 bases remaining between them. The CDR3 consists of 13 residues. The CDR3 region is CSAQRPSNEKLFF. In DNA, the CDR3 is TGCAGTGCTCAACGACCATCTAATGAAAAACTGTTTTTT.

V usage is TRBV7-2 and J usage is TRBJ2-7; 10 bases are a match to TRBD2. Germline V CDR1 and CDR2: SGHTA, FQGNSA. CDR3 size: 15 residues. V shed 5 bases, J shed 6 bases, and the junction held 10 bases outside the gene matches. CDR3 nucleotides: TGTGCCAGCAGCCCCGTAGCGGGAGGAGTGGGCGAGCAGTACTTC. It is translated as CASSPVAGGVGEQYF. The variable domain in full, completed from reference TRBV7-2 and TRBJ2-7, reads GAGVSQSPSNKVTEKGKDVELRCDPISGHTALYWYRQSLGQGLEFLIYFQGNSAPDKSGLPSDRFSAERTGGSVSTLTIQRTQQEDSAVYLCASSPVAGGVGEQYFGPGTRLTVT.

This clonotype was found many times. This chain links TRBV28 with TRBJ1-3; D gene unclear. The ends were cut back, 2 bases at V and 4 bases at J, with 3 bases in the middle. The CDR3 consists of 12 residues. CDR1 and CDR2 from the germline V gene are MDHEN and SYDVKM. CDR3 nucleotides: TGTGCCAGCAGTTTAGGGGGAAACACCATATATTTT. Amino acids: CASSLGGNTIYF. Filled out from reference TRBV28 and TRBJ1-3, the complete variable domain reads DVKVTQSSRYLVKRTGEKVFLECVQDMDHENMFWYRQDPGLGLRLIYFSYDVKMKEKGDIPEGYSVSREKKERFSLILESASTNQTSMYLCASSLGGNTIYFGEGSWLTVV.